The 2 T cell receptor beta chains in this list originate from one sample, sequenced in a study of spatial heterogeneity in lung cancer. TCRdb re-called the 5' RACE reads through MiXCR, storing one row per CDR3 protein. The sample shows 25,000 to 35,000 distinct CDR3 sequences, 8.4% of them seen only once. Noted time point: sample taken at primary tumor resection. In each case, whole RNA from tumor, nontumor lung or frozen PBMC was sequenced unsorted. The sample consisted of PBMCs, taken at surgery. These receptors all come from a female donor with early-stage non-small cell lung cancer.

The sample holds many counts of this clonotype. The chain joins TRBV28 to TRBJ2-5; the D is unclear. CDR3 length: 15 residues. Trimming removed 2 bases at V and 5 bases at J, with 15 bases between. CDR1 and CDR2 from the germline V gene are MDHEN and SYDVKM. The DNA for the CDR3 is TGTGCCAGCAGTTTAATTCGGCAGCGCCGGGAGACCCAGTACTTC. Amino acid sequence: CASSLIRQRRETQYF. Full variable domain (remainder filled in from reference TRBV28 and TRBJ2-5): DVKVTQSSRYLVKRTGEKVFLECVQDMDHENMFWYRQDPGLGLRLIYFSYDVKMKEKGDIPEGYSVSREKKERFSLILESASTNQTSMYLCASSLIRQRRETQYFGPGTRLLVL.

This clonotype was counted many times. The chain has TRBV12-3 or TRBV12-4 and TRBJ2-3, with 11 bases lining up with TRBD2. The CDR3 contains 18 residues. J was trimmed by 1 base and V by 5 bases; bases with no gene match: 11. The DNA for the CDR3 is TGTGCCAGCAGTCTTTTAACTCTAGCGGGAGGCCGCACAGATACGCAGTATTTT. It translates to CASSLLTLAGGRTDTQYF.